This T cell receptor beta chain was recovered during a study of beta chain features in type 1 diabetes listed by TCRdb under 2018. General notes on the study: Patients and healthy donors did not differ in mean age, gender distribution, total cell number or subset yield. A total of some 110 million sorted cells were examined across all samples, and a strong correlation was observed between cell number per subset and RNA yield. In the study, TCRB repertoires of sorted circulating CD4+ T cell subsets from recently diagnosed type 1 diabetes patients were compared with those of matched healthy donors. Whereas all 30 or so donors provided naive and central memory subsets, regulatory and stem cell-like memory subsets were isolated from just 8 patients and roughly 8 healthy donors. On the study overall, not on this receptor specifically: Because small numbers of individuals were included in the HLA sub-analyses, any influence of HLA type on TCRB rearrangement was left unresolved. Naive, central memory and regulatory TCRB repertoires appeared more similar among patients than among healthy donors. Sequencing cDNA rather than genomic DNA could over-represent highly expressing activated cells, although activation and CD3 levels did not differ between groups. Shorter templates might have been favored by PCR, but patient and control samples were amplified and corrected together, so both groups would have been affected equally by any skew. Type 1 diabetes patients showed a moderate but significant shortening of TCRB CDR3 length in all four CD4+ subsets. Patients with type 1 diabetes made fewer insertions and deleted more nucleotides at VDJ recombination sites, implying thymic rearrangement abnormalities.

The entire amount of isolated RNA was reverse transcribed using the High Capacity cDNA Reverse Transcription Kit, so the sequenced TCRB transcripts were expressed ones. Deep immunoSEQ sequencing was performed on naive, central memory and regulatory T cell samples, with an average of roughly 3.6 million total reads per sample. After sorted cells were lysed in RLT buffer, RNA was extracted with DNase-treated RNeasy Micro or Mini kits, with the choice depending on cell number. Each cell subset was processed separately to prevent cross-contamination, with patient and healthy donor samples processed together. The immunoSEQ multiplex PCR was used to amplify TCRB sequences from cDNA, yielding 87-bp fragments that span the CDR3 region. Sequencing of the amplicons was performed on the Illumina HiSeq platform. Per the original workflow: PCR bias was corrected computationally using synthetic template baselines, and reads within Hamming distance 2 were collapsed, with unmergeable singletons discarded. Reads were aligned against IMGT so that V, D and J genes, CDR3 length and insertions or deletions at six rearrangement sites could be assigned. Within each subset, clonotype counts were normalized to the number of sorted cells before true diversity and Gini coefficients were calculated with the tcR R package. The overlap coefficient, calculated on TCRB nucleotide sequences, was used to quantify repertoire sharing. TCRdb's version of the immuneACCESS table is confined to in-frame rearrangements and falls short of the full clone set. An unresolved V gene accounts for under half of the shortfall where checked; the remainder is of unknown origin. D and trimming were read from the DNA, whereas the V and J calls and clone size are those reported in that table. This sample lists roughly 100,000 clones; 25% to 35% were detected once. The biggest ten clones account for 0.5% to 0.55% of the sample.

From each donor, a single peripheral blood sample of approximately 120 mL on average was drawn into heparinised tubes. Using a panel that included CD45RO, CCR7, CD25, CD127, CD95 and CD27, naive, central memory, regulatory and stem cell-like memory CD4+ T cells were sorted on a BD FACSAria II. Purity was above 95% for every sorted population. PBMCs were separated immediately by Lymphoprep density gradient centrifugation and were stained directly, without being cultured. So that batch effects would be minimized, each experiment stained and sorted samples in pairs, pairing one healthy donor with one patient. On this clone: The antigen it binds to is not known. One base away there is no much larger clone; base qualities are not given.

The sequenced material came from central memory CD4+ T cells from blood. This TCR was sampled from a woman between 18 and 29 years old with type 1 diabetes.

The DNA sequence is TGTGCCAGCTCAACCCGGGACAGGGGGGGCTACGAGCAGTACTTC. The translation is CASSTRDRGGYEQYF. The chain is encoded by TRBV18 joined to TRBJ2-7; a stretch of 11 junction bases matches TRBD1. CDR1 and CDR2 were assigned from the germline V gene as KGHSH and LQKENI. The CDR3, cysteine through phenylalanine, is 15 amino acids long. Of all the DNA, just the CDR3 is kept, 45 bases in frame from base 1. V has 5 bases trimmed and J has 3 bases trimmed; junction bases matching no gene number 6.